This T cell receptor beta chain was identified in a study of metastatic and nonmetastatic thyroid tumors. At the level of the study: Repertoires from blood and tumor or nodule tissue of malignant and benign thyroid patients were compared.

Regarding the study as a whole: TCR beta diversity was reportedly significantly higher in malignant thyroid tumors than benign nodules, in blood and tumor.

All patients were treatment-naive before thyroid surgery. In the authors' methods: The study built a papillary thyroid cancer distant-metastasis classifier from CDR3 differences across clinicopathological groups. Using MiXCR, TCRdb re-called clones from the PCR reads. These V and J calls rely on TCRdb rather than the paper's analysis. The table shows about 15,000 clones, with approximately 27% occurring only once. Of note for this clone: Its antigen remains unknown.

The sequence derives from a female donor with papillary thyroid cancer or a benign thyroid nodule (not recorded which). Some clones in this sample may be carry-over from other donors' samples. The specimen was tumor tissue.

CDR3 DNA sequence: TGTGCCAGCAGTTACTCGGATGTAGCGTCTGGAAACACCATATATTTT. Amino acid sequence: CASSYSDVASGNTIYF. The chain has TRBV6-5 and TRBJ1-3; D is unresolved. CDR1 MNHEY and CDR2 SVGAGI come from the germline V gene. This CDR3 is 16 amino acids long. Trimming stripped 0 bases from V and 1 base from J, with 10 bases between.